These 21 T cell receptor beta chains originate from one sample sequenced in a study of OX40 agonist ivuxolimab in advanced cancers. The method was immunoSEQ multiplex PCR; TCRdb's version includes in-frame clones alone and lacks a portion of them. The sample carries approximately 10,000 clones, 88% recorded once. This material consisted of CD4+ or CD8+ T cells sorted from blood, taken in a trial of the OX40 agonist ivuxolimab. These receptors were collected from an adult with an advanced solid tumor such as melanoma, head and neck, liver or kidney cancer.

V gene TRBV13 combines with J gene TRBJ2-6; 10 nucleotides match TRBD1. This CDR3 region has 18 residues. The junction had 7 bases not matched to a gene; V was cut back by 5 bases and J by 0 bases. Germline V gene sequence: CDR1 PRHDT, CDR2 FYEKMQ (reference sequence). The CDR3 sequence is CASSGGTGVFSGANVLTF. CDR3 nucleotides: TGTGCCAGCAGCGGGGGGACAGGGGTCTTCTCTGGGGCCAACGTCCTGACTTTC.

V gene TRBV18 combines with J gene TRBJ2-5; D unclear. In germline, CDR1 is KGHSH, CDR2 LQKENI. The CDR3 consists of 15 residues. V was clipped by 2 bases and J by 1 base, with 11 bases between them. The CDR3 is CASSPSDGIQETQYF. CDR3 nucleotides: TGTGCCAGCTCACCAAGCGACGGAATCCAAGAGACCCAGTACTTC. The complete variable domain, with remaining parts taken from reference TRBV18 and TRBJ2-5, reads NAGVMQNPRHLVRRRGQEARLRCSPMKGHSHVYWYRQLPEEGLKFMVYLQKENIIDESGMPKERFSAEFPKEGPSILRIQQVVRGDSAAYFCASSPSDGIQETQYFGPGTRLLVL.

V usage is TRBV5-1 and J usage is TRBJ2-7; D is unresolved. V lost 3 bases and J 4 bases, leaving 5 bases between the germline ends. Germline V CDR1 and CDR2: SGHRS, YFSETQ. The CDR3 has 11 amino acids. The CDR3 loop is CASSSGYEQYF. As DNA, the CDR3 is TGCGCCAGCAGCTCAGGTTACGAGCAGTACTTC.

The genes are TRBV27 and TRBJ2-3, with D hard to call. CDR1 and CDR2 (germline): MNHEY, SMNVEV (reference sequence). Trimming stripped 5 bases from V and 5 bases from J, with 17 bases between. CDR3 length equals 15 residues. This chain's CDR3 is CASSPPDLGRDTQYF. CDR3 nucleotide sequence: TGTGCCAGCAGTCCCCCAGACCTGGGTAGAGATACGCAGTATTTT.

The rearrangement joins TRBV5-6 to TRBJ1-1; the D is unclear. Per germline, CDR1 SGHDT and CDR2 YYEEEE. The CDR3 totals 12 residues. Trimming removed 1 base from V and 4 bases from J, with 5 bases in between. CDR3 loop: CASSLRGTEAFF. In nucleotides, the CDR3 is TGTGCCAGCAGCTTGCGGGGCACTGAAGCTTTCTTT.

The rearrangement links TRBV27 to TRBJ1-1; D is unresolved. The CDR3 loop spans 15 amino acids. The germline V gene encodes CDR1 MNHEY and CDR2 SMNVEV (reference sequence). Trimming pared 1 base from V and 1 base from J, leaving 10 bases between. CDR3 residues: CASSLLQATNTEAFF. Here the CDR3 DNA reads TGTGCCAGCAGTTTATTGCAGGCGACGAACACTGAAGCTTTCTTT.

The CDR3 DNA reads TGTGCCAGCACCCCCCTCGACACTTTGAACACTGAAGCTTTCTTT. It specifies CASTPLDTLNTEAFF. The chain recombines TRBV28 with TRBJ1-1; D gene uncertain. The V end lost 7 bases, the J end lost 0 bases, and 15 bases lay between the germline ends. The germline gives CDR1 MDHEN, CDR2 SYDVKM. This CDR3 has 15 residues.

The chain links TRBV6-5 to TRBJ1-2; D is perhaps TRBD1 (5 bases). This CDR3 comprises 13 residues. The V end was cut by 3 bases, the J end by 7 bases, with 12 bases between. The germline gives CDR1 MNHEY, CDR2 SVGAGI. The CDR3 spells CASSYRTGGGYTF. In nucleotides, the CDR3 is TGTGCCAGCAGTTATCGGACGGGGGGTGGCTACACCTTC.

The chain recombines TRBV5-1 with TRBJ2-1; 8 nucleotides match TRBD2. Germline V gives CDR1 SGHRS, CDR2 YFSETQ. V lost 3 bases, J lost 5 bases, and 4 bases stayed unmatched. The CDR3 consists of 14 residues. DNA of the CDR3: TGCGCCAGCAGCTCTTTGGGACTAGACAATGAGCAGTTCTTC. This translates into CASSSLGLDNEQFF.

The gene calls are TRBV5-5 and TRBJ2-7, with D uncertain. The CDR3 runs to 12 residues. Trimming took 1 base from V and 7 from J, leaving 9 bases between them. Germline CDR1 and CDR2: SGHKS and YYEKEE (reference sequence). The CDR3: CASSLIPQEQYF. CDR3 DNA: TGTGCCAGCAGCTTGATCCCGCAGGAGCAGTACTTC.

The J gene is TRBJ1-2, the V gene TRBV11-2; D is undetermined. Per the germline V gene, CDR1 is SGHAT and CDR2 is FQNNGV. CDR3 length equals 16 residues. Trimming pared 1 base from V and 7 bases from J, leaving 19 bases between. For the CDR3, the DNA is TGTGCCAGCAGCTTAGGCCCCCGCGACACCTTCTTTGGCTACACCTTC. This codes for CASSLGPRDTFFGYTF.

V gene TRBV30 combines with J gene TRBJ1-2; D is ambiguous. The CDR3 has 13 amino acids. Per germline, CDR1 GTSNPN and CDR2 SVGIG (reference sequence). The ends were cut back, 5 bases at V and 3 bases at J, with 13 bases in the middle. The CDR3 sequence is CAWEGGLHYGYTF. The CDR3 bases are TGTGCCTGGGAGGGAGGACTGCACTATGGCTACACCTTC.

The table lists this clone with a few counts. The DNA of the CDR3 is TGCGCCAGCAGTGACAGCCCGGACCACGAGCAGTACTTC. Protein sequence: CASSDSPDHEQYF. This rearrangement joins TRBV10-1 to TRBJ2-7; D is undetermined. V lost 3 bases and J 5 bases, leaving 11 bases between the germline ends. CDR3 length: 13 amino acids. From germline, CDR1 is WNHNN and CDR2 SYGVQD (reference sequence).

The rearrangement uses TRBV9 and TRBJ1-5; TRBD1 matches at 9 bases. Germline trimming cut 3 bases from V and 7 bases from J; bases unmatched to any gene: 5. The CDR3 loop spans 14 amino acids. CDR1 is SGDLS, CDR2 YYNGEE, per germline. The CDR3 DNA follows: TGTGCCAGCAGCGACGGACAGGGGTGGCAGCCCCAGCATTTT. As protein: CASSDGQGWQPQHF.

The chain carries TRBV4-3 and TRBJ2-7; D remains ambiguous. V was cut by 5 bases and J by 3 bases, with 5 bases left in between. The CDR3 runs 11 residues. The germline V gene encodes CDR1 LGHNA and CDR2 YSLEER. This CDR3 reads CASSIGYEQYF. Here the CDR3 DNA reads TGCGCCAGCAGCATCGGCTACGAGCAGTACTTC.

The chain links TRBV2 to TRBJ1-1, with D uncertain. Germline V CDR1 and CDR2: SNHLY, FYNNEI. The V gene lost 6 bases and the J gene lost 4 bases, with 12 bases spanning the gap. The CDR3 extends over 13 amino acids. In nucleotides, the CDR3 is TGTGCCAGCAGCCCGACATTGCGCACTGAAGCTTTCTTT. The encoded protein is CASSPTLRTEAFF.

Of note for this clone: The sample contains more than one DNA sequence encoding this CDR3. The genes are TRBV5-6 and TRBJ1-1; 7 bases map to TRBD1. Germline trimming cut 0 bases from V and 6 bases from J; bases unmatched to any gene: 14. This CDR3 is built from 17 residues. CDR1 SGHDT and CDR2 YYEEEE come from the germline V gene. CDR3 loop: CASSLVVSRQGESEAFF. In DNA, the CDR3 is TGTGCCAGCAGCTTGGTAGTCTCGAGACAGGGCGAGTCTGAAGCTTTCTTT.

The CDR3 here is CASSQDGLAEQFF. In DNA, the CDR3 is TGCGCCAGCAGCCAAGATGGGCTGGCTGAGCAGTTCTTC. V gene TRBV4-1 combines with J gene TRBJ2-1, with D unclear. The length of the CDR3 is 13 residues. Between the trimmed V and J ends, which lost 0 bases and 9 bases, there was a span of 9 bases. Germline loops: CDR1 MGHRA, CDR2 YSYEKL.

The rearrangement uses TRBV5-1 and TRBJ2-5; D is uncertain. The V gene lost 7 bases and the J gene lost 5 bases, with 6 bases spanning the gap. Germline CDR1 reads SGHRS; CDR2 reads YFSETQ. This CDR3 has 10 residues. The CDR3 DNA is TGCGCCAGCCAAAAGGAGACCCAGTACTTC. Its translation is CASQKETQYF.

The V and J genes are TRBV2 and TRBJ2-3, with D hard to call. V was clipped by 2 bases and J by 5 bases, with 14 bases between them. The CDR3 runs 15 residues. Germline V gene data show CDR1 as SNHLY and CDR2 as FYNNEI. This CDR3 is CASSEIWVLEDTQYF. The CDR3 DNA reads as TGTGCCAGCAGTGAAATATGGGTTTTGGAAGATACGCAGTATTTT.

The rearrangement joins TRBV10-3 to TRBJ2-7; 10 nucleotides match TRBD1. Germline V gene data show CDR1 as ENHRY and CDR2 as SYGVKD. This CDR3 region has 14 residues. Trimming cost V 5 bases and J 5 bases; bases outside gene matches: 6. CDR3 region: CAISPGQGSHEQYF. In DNA, the CDR3 is TGTGCCATCAGTCCGGGACAGGGGTCCCACGAGCAGTACTTC.